This T cell receptor beta chain was recovered during a study of vaccination effects on CD4 cells after COVID-19. This table comes from immunoSEQ multiplex PCR, and its TCRdb copy is limited to in-frame clones, with some not included. Of around 63,000 clones listed, around three quarters are singletons. Study-wide findings and caveats: Clonal contraction was marked in infection- and vaccine-induced clones late after vaccination.

The CDR3 contains 13 residues. Germline CDR1 and CDR2: SGHVS and FQNEAQ. V was pared by 6 bases and J by 6 bases, with 12 bases between. Using viral peptide pools, the ViraFEST assay grew out antigen-specific CD4+ T cells prior to sequencing. Investigators separated out CD4+ T cells once less than 11 days of culture had passed. Vaccinated participants had no history of SARS-CoV-2 infection and tested negative for nucleocapsid antibodies. Cultures used over 1.5 million PBMC per well, approximately 9.5 IU/ml IL-2 and roughly 10 ug/ml peptides. IL-2 medium was substituted for half the medium on days 3 and 7. With regard to this clone: Its antigen is as yet unknown.

The sequences come from CD4+ T cells from PBMCs cultured with HCoV-OC43 spike peptides, collected before COVID-19 vaccination. Subset described: HCoV-OC43 spike overlapping peptide pool stimulation. The sequence was obtained from a human donor who received a COVID-19 vaccine. V gene TRBV7-8 combines with J gene TRBJ2-1, with D possibly matching TRBD1 (6 bases). This CDR3 reads CASSSNRANEQFF. The CDR3 DNA is TGTGCCAGCAGTTCGAACAGGGCCAATGAGCAGTTCTTC.